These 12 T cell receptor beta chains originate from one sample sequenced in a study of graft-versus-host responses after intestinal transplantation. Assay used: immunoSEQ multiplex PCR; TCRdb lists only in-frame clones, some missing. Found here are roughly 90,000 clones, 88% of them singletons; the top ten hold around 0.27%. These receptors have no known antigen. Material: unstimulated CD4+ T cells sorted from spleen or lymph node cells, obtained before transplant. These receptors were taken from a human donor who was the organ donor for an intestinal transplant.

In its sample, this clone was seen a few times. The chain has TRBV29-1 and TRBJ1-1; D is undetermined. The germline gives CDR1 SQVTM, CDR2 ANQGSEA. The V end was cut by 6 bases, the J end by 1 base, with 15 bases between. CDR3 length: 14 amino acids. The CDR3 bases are TGCAGCGTCCTTATAGCTCGGGGGAACACTGAAGCTTTCTTT. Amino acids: CSVLIARGNTEAFF.

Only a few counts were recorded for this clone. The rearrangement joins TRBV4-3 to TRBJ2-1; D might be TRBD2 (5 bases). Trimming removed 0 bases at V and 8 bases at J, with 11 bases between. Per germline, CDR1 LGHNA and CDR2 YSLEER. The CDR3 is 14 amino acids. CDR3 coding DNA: TGCGCCAGCAGCCAAGAGCTAGCTGCCCATGAGCAGTTCTTC. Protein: CASSQELAAHEQFF.

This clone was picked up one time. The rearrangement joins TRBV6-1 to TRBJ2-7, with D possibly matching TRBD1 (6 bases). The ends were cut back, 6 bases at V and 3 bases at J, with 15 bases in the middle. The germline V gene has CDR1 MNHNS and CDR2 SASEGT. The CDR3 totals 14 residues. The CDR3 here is CASSQGHLNYEQYF. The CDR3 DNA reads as TGTGCCAGCAGCCAGGGACACCTTAACTACGAGCAGTACTTC.

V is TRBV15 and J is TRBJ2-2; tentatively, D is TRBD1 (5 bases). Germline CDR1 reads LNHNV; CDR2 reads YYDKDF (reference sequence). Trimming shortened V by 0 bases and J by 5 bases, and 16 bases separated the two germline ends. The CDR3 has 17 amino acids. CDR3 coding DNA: TGTGCCACCAGCAGAGATCGGCGAAGGGGATTTACCGGGGAGCTGTTTTTT. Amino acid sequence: CATSRDRRRGFTGELFF.

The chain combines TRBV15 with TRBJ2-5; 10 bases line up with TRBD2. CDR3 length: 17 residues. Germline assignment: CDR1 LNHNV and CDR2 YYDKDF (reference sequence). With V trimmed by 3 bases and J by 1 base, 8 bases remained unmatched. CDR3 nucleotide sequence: TGTGCCACCAGCAGGGGGACTAGCGCCAGGCTCCAAGAGACCCAGTACTTC. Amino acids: CATSRGTSARLQETQYF.

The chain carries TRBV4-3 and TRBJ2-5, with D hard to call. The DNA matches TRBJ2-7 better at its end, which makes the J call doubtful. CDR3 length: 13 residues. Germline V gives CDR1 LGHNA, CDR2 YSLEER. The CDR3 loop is CARERHSPYEQYF. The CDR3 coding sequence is TGCGCCAGGGAACGACACTCTCCCTACGAGCAGTACTTC.

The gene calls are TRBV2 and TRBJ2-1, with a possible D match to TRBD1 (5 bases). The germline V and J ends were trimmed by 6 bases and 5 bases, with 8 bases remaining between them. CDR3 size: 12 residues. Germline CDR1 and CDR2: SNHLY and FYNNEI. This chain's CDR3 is CASRGLDNEQFF. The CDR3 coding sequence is TGTGCCAGCAGGGGGCTCGACAATGAGCAGTTCTTC.

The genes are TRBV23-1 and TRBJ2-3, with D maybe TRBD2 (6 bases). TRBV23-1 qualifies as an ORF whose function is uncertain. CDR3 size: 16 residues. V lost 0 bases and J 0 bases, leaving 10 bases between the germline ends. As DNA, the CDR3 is TGCGCCAGCAGTCAATCTGGGGGGATAAGCACAGATACGCAGTATTTT. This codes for CASSQSGGISTDTQYF.

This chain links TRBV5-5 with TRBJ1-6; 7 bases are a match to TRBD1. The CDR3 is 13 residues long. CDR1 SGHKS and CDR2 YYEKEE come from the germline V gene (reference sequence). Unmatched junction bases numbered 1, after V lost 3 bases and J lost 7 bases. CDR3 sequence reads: CASSSTGNSPLHF. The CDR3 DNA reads TGTGCCAGCAGCTCGACAGGGAATTCACCCCTCCACTTT.

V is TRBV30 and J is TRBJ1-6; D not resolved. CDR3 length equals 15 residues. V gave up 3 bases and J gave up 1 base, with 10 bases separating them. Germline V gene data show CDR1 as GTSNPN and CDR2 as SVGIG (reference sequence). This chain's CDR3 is CAWRAGVSYNSPLHF. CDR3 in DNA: TGTGCCTGGAGGGCAGGCGTGTCCTATAATTCACCCCTCCACTTT.

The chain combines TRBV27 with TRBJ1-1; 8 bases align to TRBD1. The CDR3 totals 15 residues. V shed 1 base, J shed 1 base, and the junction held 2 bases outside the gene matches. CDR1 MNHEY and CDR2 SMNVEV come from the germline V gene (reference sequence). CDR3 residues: CASSLFGTGNTEAFF. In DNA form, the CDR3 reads TGTGCCAGCAGTTTATTCGGGACAGGGAACACTGAAGCTTTCTTT.

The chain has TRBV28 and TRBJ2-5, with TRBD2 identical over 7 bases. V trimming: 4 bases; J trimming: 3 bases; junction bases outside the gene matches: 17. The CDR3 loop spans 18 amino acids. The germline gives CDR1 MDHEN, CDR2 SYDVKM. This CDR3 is CASSSGWLTRGREETQYF. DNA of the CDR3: TGTGCCAGCAGTTCGGGGTGGTTAACACGAGGGAGGGAAGAGACCCAGTACTTC.